Listed below are T cell receptor beta chains from one sample, sequenced in a study of blood T cell repertoires in COVID-19. TCRdb's table, derived via immunoSEQ multiplex PCR, lists solely in-frame clones and lacks some. There are 200,000 or so clones in the sample; approximately 90% occur only once, and over 0.75% lies in the top ten. Material for sequencing was peripheral blood. These receptors were taken from a man aged 60-69 years with COVID-19, enrolled during active disease. Each CDR3 is given with its conserved first and last residue. D genes are given only for firm matches. Rows may omit the clone size; those that give it use once, few, many or a size class.

J gene | clone size | D gene | V gene | CDR3 protein | CDR3 DNA
TRBJ2-5 | NA | TRBD2 | TRBV7-6 | CASSTGTSGGLQETQYF | TGTGCCAGCAGCACCGGGACTAGCGGGGGCCTCCAAGAGACCCAGTACTTC
TRBJ2-7 | NA | NA | TRBV4-3 | CASSQDLGGEQYF | TGCGCCAGCAGCCAAGATCTAGGGGGCGAGCAGTACTTC
TRBJ2-3 | once | TRBD2 | TRBV10-3 | CATDSGVGADTQYF | TGTGCCACCGATAGCGGGGTGGGAGCAGATACGCAGTATTTT
TRBJ1-6 | NA | NA | TRBV3-1/TRBV3-2 | CASSQDLPGPFSYNSPLHF | TGTGCCAGCAGCCAAGATCTACCAGGTCCGTTCTCCTATAATTCACCCCTCCACTTT
TRBJ2-7 | few | TRBD2 | TRBV6-6 | CASSYTGTSGRPWDF | TGTGCCAGCAGTTACACTGGGACTAGCGGGAGGCCCTGGGACTTC
TRBJ2-1 | NA | TRBD1 | TRBV19 | CASRDRVGEQFF | TGTGCCAGTAGGGACAGGGTTGGTGAGCAGTTCTTC
TRBJ1-2 | NA | NA | TRBV6-5 | CASSSGGLGYTF | TGTGCCAGCAGTTCAGGCGGGCTTGGCTACACCTTC
TRBJ1-1 | NA | NA | TRBV18 | CASSHLTGQGSTEAFF | TGTGCCAGCTCGCATTTGACAGGCCAGGGGAGCACTGAAGCTTTCTTT
TRBJ2-7 | few | TRBD2 | TRBV6-5 | CASSPRTSGAYEQYF | TGTGCCAGCAGCCCCCGGACTAGCGGGGCCTACGAGCAGTACTTC
TRBJ2-7 | few | NA | TRBV6-5 | CASGGTGEQYF | TGTGCCAGCGGAGGGACCGGCGAGCAGTACTTC
TRBJ1-1 | NA | NA | TRBV5-1 | CASSSLGAHTEAFF | TGCGCCAGCAGCAGCCTTGGGGCGCACACTGAAGCTTTCTTT
TRBJ1-1 | NA | NA | TRBV27 | CASSTRENTEAFF | TGTGCCAGCAGTACCAGGGAGAACACTGAAGCTTTCTTT
TRBJ1-1 | once | TRBD1 | TRBV9 | CASSEGTGLNTEAFF | TGTGCCAGCAGCGAGGGGACAGGGTTGAACACTGAAGCTTTCTTT
TRBJ1-3 | NA | NA | TRBV11-2 | CASSLDSLGNTIYF | TGTGCCAGCAGTTTGGACAGCCTGGGCAACACCATATATTTT
TRBJ2-2 | once | NA | TRBV12-3/TRBV12-4 | CASRLAGELFF | TGTGCCAGCAGACTCGCCGGGGAGCTGTTTTTT
TRBJ1-6 | NA | NA | TRBV5-1 | CASSLFGRDLSPLHF | TGCGCCAGCAGCTTATTCGGCAGGGATCTTTCACCCCTCCACTTT
TRBJ1-1 | NA | NA | TRBV14 | CASSLAGAANTEAFF | TGTGCCAGCAGCCTAGCGGGGGCGGCGAACACTGAAGCTTTCTTT
TRBJ2-7 | NA | TRBD1 | TRBV5-6 | CASSPRHRGPFKIFEQYF | TGTGCCAGCAGCCCCCGGCACAGGGGGCCGTTCAAAATTTTCGAGCAGTACTTC
TRBJ1-1 | NA | NA | TRBV4-1 | CASSQYSPPEAFF | TGCGCCAGCAGCCAATATAGTCCCCCTGAAGCTTTCTTT
TRBJ2-1 | NA | TRBD2 | TRBV11-2 | CASSQGLAGGYEQFF | TGTGCCAGCAGCCAGGGACTAGCGGGAGGATATGAGCAGTTCTTC
TRBJ1-4 | NA | NA | TRBV5-1 | CASSLPGSNEKLFF | TGCGCCAGCAGCTTGCCGGGGAGTAACGAAAAACTGTTTTTT
TRBJ2-5 | once | TRBD2 | TRBV28 | CASSSGLAGVGVGETQYF | TGTGCCAGCAGTTCGGGACTAGCGGGAGTGGGGGTGGGAGAGACCCAGTACTTC
TRBJ1-4 | NA | NA | TRBV6-6 | CASSYSPQSNEKLFF | TGTGCCAGCAGTTACTCGCCGCAGTCTAATGAAAAACTGTTTTTT
TRBJ2-2 | NA | NA | TRBV5-1 | CASSVATLANTGELFF | TGCGCCAGCAGCGTAGCGACACTCGCGAACACCGGGGAGCTGTTTTTT
TRBJ1-5 | NA | NA | TRBV4-2 | CASSQVSQPQHF | TGTGCCAGCAGCCAAGTGAGCCAGCCCCAGCATTTT
TRBJ2-1 | NA | NA | TRBV6-2/TRBV6-3 | CASTPPGTLGYNEQFF | TGTGCCAGCACCCCGCCAGGGACTTTGGGCTACAATGAGCAGTTCTTC
TRBJ1-2 | NA | NA | TRBV4-1 | CASSQGVGTTLYGYTF | TGCGCCAGCAGCCAAGGGGTTGGGACAACACTCTATGGCTACACCTTC
TRBJ2-7 | few | NA | TRBV27 | CASSLSASYEQYF | TGTGCCAGCAGTTTATCGGCTTCCTACGAGCAGTACTTC
TRBJ2-4 | NA | TRBD2 | TRBV19 | CASSRWAGGPQNIQYF | TGTGCCAGTTCCCGTTGGGCGGGAGGGCCCCAAAACATTCAGTACTTC
TRBJ2-7 | NA | NA | TRBV28 | CASSTGELLGYEQYF | TGTGCCAGCAGTACTGGGGAGCTCCTGGGGTACGAGCAGTACTTC
TRBJ1-2 | NA | NA | TRBV3-1/TRBV3-2 | CASSQDGRGSGGYTF | TGTGCCAGCAGCCAAGATGGCAGGGGCTCGGGAGGCTACACCTTC
TRBJ1-2 | NA | TRBD1 | TRBV12-5 | CASAIDEGARASGYTF | TGTGCTAGTGCCATTGATGAGGGGGCCAGGGCGTCTGGCTACACCTTC
TRBJ2-1 | NA | TRBD2 | TRBV6-4 | CASSGLAGGEEQFF | TGTGCCAGCAGTGGACTAGCGGGAGGAGAAGAGCAGTTCTTC
TRBJ2-7 | NA | TRBD1 | TRBV7-9 | CASSLAGTGAYEQYF | TGTGCCAGCAGCTTAGCCGGGACAGGGGCCTACGAGCAGTACTTC
TRBJ2-7 | NA | NA | TRBV19 | CASSASLASEEEYF | TGTGCCAGTAGTGCCTCACTAGCCTCGGAAGAGGAGTACTTC
TRBJ2-2 | NA | TRBD1 | TRBV7-8 | CASSESGTGIGELFF | TGTGCCAGCAGCGAATCCGGGACAGGGATCGGGGAGCTGTTTTTT
TRBJ2-1 | NA | TRBD2 | TRBV5-4 | CASSTGLAGGLYNEQFF | TGTGCCAGCAGCACGGGACTAGCGGGGGGATTGTACAATGAGCAGTTCTTC
TRBJ2-7 | NA | NA | TRBV6-6 | CASSYSGDISYEQYF | TGTGCCAGCAGTTACTCTGGGGACATTTCCTACGAGCAGTACTTC
TRBJ1-5 | once | TRBD1 | TRBV7-9 | CASSVGQGKQPQHF | TGTGCCAGCAGCGTCGGACAGGGGAAACAGCCCCAGCATTTT
TRBJ1-2 | NA | TRBD1 | TRBV5-6 | CASSPTDRPDYGYTF | TGTGCCAGCAGCCCTACGGACAGGCCAGACTATGGCTACACCTTC
TRBJ1-2 | few | NA | TRBV19 | CASSIKETGYGYTF | TGTGCCAGTAGTATCAAGGAGACTGGGTATGGCTACACCTTC
TRBJ1-6 | NA | NA | TRBV2 | CASSPPTGVSPLHF | TGTGCCAGCAGTCCCCCGACCGGGGTATCACCCCTCCACTTT
TRBJ2-7 | NA | NA | TRBV5-1 | CASSLEVGGPSRGFEQYF | TGCGCCAGCAGCTTGGAGGTTGGGGGCCCCTCGCGGGGGTTCGAGCAGTACTTC
TRBJ1-5 | once | TRBD1 | TRBV7-9 | CASSPKGAQPQHF | TGTGCCAGCAGCCCGAAGGGGGCTCAGCCCCAGCATTTT
TRBJ2-7 | NA | TRBD1 | TRBV6-5 | CASSYSWDSSYEQYF | TGTGCCAGCAGTTACTCGTGGGACAGCTCCTACGAGCAGTACTTC
TRBJ1-1 | once | NA | TRBV4-1 | CASSQQGGNTEAFF | TGCGCCAGCAGCCAACAGGGAGGGAACACTGAAGCTTTCTTT
TRBJ1-2 | NA | NA | TRBV14 | CASSQDVRAGYTF | TGTGCCAGCAGCCAAGATGTGAGGGCTGGCTACACCTTC
TRBJ1-1 | NA | NA | TRBV29-1 | CSVEGTGGNTEAFF | TGCAGCGTTGAAGGTACGGGGGGGAACACTGAAGCTTTCTTT
TRBJ1-6 | NA | NA | TRBV2 | CASSDRTIGSPLHF | TGTGCCAGCAGTGACAGAACTATCGGTTCACCCCTCCACTTT